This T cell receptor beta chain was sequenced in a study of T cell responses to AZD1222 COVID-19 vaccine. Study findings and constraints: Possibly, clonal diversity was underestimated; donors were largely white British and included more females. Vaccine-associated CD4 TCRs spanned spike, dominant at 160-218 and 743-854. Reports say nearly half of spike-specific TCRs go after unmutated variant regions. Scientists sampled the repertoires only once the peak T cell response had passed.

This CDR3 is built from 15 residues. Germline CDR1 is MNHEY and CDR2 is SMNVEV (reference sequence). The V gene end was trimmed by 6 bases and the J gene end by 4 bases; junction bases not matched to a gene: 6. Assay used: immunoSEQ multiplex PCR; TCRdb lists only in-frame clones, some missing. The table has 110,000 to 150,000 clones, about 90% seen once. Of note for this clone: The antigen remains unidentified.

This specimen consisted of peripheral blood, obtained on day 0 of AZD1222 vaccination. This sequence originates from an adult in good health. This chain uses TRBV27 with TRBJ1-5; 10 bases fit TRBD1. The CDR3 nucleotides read TGTGCCAGCAGAACGGGACAGGGGAGTAATCAGCCCCAGCATTTT. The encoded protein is CASRTGQGSNQPQHF.